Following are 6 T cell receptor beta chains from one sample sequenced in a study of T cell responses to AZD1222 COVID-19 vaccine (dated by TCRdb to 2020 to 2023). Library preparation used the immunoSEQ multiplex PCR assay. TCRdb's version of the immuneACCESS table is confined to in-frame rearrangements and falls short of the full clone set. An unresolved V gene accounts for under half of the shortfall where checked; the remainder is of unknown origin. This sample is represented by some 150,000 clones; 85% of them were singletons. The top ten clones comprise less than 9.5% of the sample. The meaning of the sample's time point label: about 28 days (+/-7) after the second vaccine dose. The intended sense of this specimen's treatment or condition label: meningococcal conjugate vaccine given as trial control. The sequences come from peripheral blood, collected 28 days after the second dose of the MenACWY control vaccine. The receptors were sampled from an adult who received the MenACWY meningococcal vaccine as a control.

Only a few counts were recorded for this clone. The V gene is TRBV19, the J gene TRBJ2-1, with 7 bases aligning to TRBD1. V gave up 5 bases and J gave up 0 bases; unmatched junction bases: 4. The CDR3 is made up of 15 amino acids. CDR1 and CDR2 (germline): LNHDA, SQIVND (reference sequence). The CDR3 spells CASSFDRASYNEQFF. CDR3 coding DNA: TGTGCCAGTAGTTTCGACAGGGCCTCCTACAATGAGCAGTTCTTC.

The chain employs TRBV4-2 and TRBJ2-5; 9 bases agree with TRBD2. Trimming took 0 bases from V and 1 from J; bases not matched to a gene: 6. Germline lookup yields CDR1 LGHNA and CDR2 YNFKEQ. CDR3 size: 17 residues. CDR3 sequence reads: CASSQEGGTSTQETQYF. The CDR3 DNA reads TGTGCCAGCAGCCAAGAAGGGGGGACTAGCACCCAAGAGACCCAGTACTTC.

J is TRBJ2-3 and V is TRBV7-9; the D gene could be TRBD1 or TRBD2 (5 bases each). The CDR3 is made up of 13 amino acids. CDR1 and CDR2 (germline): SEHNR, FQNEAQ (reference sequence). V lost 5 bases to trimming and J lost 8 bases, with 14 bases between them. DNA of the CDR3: TGTGCCAGCAGCATCTCCCTCGGGACTACGCAGTATTTT. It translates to CASSISLGTTQYF. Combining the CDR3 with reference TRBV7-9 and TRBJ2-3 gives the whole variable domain DTGVSQNPRHKITKRGQNVTFRCDPISEHNRLYWYRQTLGQGPEFLTYFQNEAQLEKSRLLSDRFSAERPKGSFSTLEIQRTEQGDSAMYLCASSISLGTTQYFGPGTRLTVL.

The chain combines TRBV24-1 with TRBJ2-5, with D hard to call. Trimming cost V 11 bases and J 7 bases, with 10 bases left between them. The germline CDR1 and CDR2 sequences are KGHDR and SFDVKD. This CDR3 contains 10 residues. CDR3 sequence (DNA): TGTGCCAAACCTCCTGGGACCCAGTACTTC. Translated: CAKPPGTQYF.

The CDR3 loop is CASRGGTEAFF. CDR3 in DNA: TGTGCCAGCCGTGGGGGGACTGAAGCTTTCTTT. The rearrangement uses TRBV6-4 and TRBJ1-1; D is possibly TRBD1 (5 bases). Trimming removed 8 bases from V and 5 bases from J, with 9 bases in between. The CDR3 is 11 residues long. Germline CDR1 is MRHNA and CDR2 is SNTAGT.

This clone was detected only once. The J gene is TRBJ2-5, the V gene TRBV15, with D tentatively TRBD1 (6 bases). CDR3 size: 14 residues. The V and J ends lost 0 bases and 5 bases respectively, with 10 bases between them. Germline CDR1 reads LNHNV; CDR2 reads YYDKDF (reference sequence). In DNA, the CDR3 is TGTGCCACCAGCAGAGAAGGGGGTTCGGAGACCCAGTACTTC. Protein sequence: CATSREGGSETQYF.